Below, 11 T cell receptor beta chains from the same sample are listed, as sequenced in a study of T cell repertoires in cytomegalovirus infection. Using its own MiXCR run on the reads, TCRdb lists one record per CDR3 protein. The sample records 680,000 or so distinct CDR3 sequences, roughly a third being singletons. Input material: PBMCs. The origin of the receptors is a human donor in good health (CMV status not recorded). Some clones in this sample may be carry-over from other donors' samples.

This clonotype was detected ten times or more. CDR3 DNA sequence: TGTGCCAGCAGTGAAGTGCACACCAATTCACCCCTCCACTTT. It specifies CASSEVHTNSPLHF. V is TRBV25-1 and J is TRBJ1-6; D is ambiguous. CDR1 MGHDK and CDR2 SYGVNS come from the germline V gene. The CDR3 runs 14 residues. Deletions cut 2 bases from V and 7 bases from J, with 9 bases between.

The rearrangement links TRBV12-3 or TRBV12-4 to TRBJ1-4, with no clear D. This CDR3 contains 15 residues. V shed 2 bases and J shed 8 bases, with 15 bases lying between them. The CDR3 nucleotides are TGTGCCAGCAGTTTACAACGAGGGTTCGGGGAAAAACTGTTTTTT. It yields the protein CASSLQRGFGEKLFF.

The chain uses TRBV28 and TRBJ2-7; either TRBD1 or TRBD2 may fit D (5 bases each). The CDR3 runs to 14 residues. Germline CDR1 and CDR2: MDHEN and SYDVKM. Trimming took 5 bases from V and 4 from J, leaving 15 bases between them. Here the CDR3 DNA reads TGTGCCAGCAGTAACGGGGCCCCTCGATACGAGCAGTACTTC. This gives the protein CASSNGAPRYEQYF.

V usage is TRBV12-3 or TRBV12-4 and J usage is TRBJ2-6; D gene ambiguous. This CDR3 region has 17 residues. Trimming pared 7 bases from V and 2 bases from J, leaving 18 bases between. The CDR3 loop is CASNPRVLPTGANVLTF. The CDR3, as DNA: TGTGCCAGCAACCCCAGAGTCCTCCCAACTGGGGCCAACGTCCTGACTTTC.

This clonotype was observed a handful of times. V is TRBV12-3 or TRBV12-4 and J is TRBJ1-4; 8 bases map to TRBD1. The V gene end was trimmed by 8 bases and the J gene end by 1 base; junction bases not matched to a gene: 3. CDR3 length equals 14 residues. The CDR3 DNA follows: TGTGCCAGCGGGACAGGAATAACTAATGAAAAACTGTTTTTT. It specifies CASGTGITNEKLFF.

This clonotype came up a few times. V and J are TRBV2 and TRBJ2-7; TRBD1 is a possible D gene (6 bases). The length of the CDR3 is 12 residues. V lost 4 bases, J lost 4 bases, and 8 bases lay in between. The V gene's germline CDR1 is SNHLY and CDR2 FYNNEI. In DNA form, the CDR3 reads TGTGCCAGCAGTGGGGGGCGGTACGAGCAGTACTTC. This translates into CASSGGRYEQYF.

This clonotype is a singleton in its sample. This chain's CDR3 is CASSSPIPGQGTGNTIYF. As DNA, the CDR3 is TGTGCCAGCAGTTCACCAATCCCGGGACAGGGAACTGGAAACACCATATATTTT. The gene calls are TRBV28 and TRBJ1-3; 9 bases align to TRBD1. Germline CDR1 MDHEN, CDR2 SYDVKM. J gave up 2 bases and V 4 bases, and 12 bases lay outside the gene matches. The CDR3 has 18 residues.

There are a few counts of this clonotype. This chain joins TRBV6-1 and TRBJ1-2; weak D call: TRBD1 (5 bases). There are 16 residues in the CDR3. Germline V lookup: CDR1 MNHNS, CDR2 SASEGT. V gave up 2 bases and J gave up 6 bases, with 19 bases separating them. The CDR3 coding sequence is TGTGCCAGCAGTGAAAACGTTCAGGGACGGGCGGATGGCTACACCTTC. The encoded protein is CASSENVQGRADGYTF.

This chain links TRBV12-3 or TRBV12-4 with TRBJ2-2; the match to TRBD1 covers 10 bases. J lost 0 bases, V lost 6 bases, and 13 bases had no gene match. The CDR3 loop spans 19 amino acids. CDR3 sequence: CASSPGQGINSANTGELFF. CDR3 coding DNA: TGTGCCAGCAGCCCGGGACAGGGGATAAACTCCGCGAACACCGGGGAGCTGTTTTTT.

This clonotype was picked up a small number of times. V is TRBV6-6 and J is TRBJ1-5, with D possibly matching TRBD1 (6 bases). Germline CDR1 and CDR2: MNHNY and SVGAGI (reference sequence). The V gene lost 6 bases and the J gene lost 0 bases, with 15 bases spanning the gap. The CDR3 extends over 16 amino acids. In DNA, the CDR3 is TGTGCCAGCAGCCGTGGACAGCAGCATAGCAATCAGCCCCAGCATTTT. Protein product: CASSRGQQHSNQPQHF.

This clonotype showed up just a few times. The chain links TRBV27 to TRBJ2-7; 9 nucleotides match TRBD1. This CDR3 spans 15 amino acids. J gave up 2 bases and V 3 bases, and 5 bases lay outside the gene matches. The germline V gene has CDR1 MNHEY and CDR2 SMNVEV (reference sequence). Here the CDR3 DNA reads TGTGCCAGCAGTTTTACCGGGACAGGGACCTACGAGCAGTACTTC. Translation gives CASSFTGTGTYEQYF.